This T cell receptor beta chain was obtained from a study of T cell repertoires in aging, cancer and after chemotherapy. The template was genomic DNA from peripheral blood, not RNA. TRB rearrangements spanning V, D and J were amplified using mixed TRB-A/B primers. MiXCR, applied by TCRdb to the multiplex PCR reads, yields one record per CDR3 protein. Of over 15,000 distinct CDR3 sequences in the sample, approximately 40% are singletons; the top ten hold 17%. The clonotype comes from a human donor with a solid tumor. Sample: blood.

As DNA, the CDR3 is TGTGCCACCAGTGAGGCTTCAGGGCCCCACACTGAAGCTTTCTTT. Translation: CATSEASGPHTEAFF. The chain has TRBV24-1 and TRBJ1-1; D perhaps matches TRBD1 (5 bases). CDR1 and CDR2 (germline): KGHDR, SFDVKD. This CDR3 is built from 15 residues. V was trimmed by 4 bases and J by 3 bases, leaving 14 bases between them.